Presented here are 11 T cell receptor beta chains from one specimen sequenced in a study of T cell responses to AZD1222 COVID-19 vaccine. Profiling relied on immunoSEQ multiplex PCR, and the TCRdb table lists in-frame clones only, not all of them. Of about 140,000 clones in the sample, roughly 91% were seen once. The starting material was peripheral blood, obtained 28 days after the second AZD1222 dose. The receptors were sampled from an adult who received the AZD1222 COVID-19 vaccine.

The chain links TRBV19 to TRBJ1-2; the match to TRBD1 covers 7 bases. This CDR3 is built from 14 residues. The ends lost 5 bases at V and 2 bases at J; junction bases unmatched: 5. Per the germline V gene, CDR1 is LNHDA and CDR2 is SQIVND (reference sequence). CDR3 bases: TGTGCCAGTAGTGTCTCGACAGGGAACTATGGCTACACCTTC. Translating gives CASSVSTGNYGYTF.

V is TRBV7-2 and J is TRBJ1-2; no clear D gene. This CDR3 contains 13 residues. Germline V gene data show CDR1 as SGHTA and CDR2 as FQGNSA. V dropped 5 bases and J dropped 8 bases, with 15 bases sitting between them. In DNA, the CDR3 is TGTGCCAGCAGCCCGACGAGCAGGAGCGGCTACACCTTC. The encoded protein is CASSPTSRSGYTF.

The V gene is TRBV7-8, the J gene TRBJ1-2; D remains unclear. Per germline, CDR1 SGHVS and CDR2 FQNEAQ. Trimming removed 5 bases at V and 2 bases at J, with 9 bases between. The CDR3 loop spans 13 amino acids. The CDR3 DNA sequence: TGTGCCAGCAGCCTAGACGGGAACTATGGCTACACCTTC. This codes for CASSLDGNYGYTF.

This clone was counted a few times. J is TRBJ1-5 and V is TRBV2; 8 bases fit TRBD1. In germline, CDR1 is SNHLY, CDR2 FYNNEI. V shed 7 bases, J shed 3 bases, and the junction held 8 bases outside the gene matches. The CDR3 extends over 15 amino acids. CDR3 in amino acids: CASKDRENVNQPQHF. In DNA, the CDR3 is TGTGCCAGCAAGGACAGGGAAAATGTCAATCAGCCCCAGCATTTT.

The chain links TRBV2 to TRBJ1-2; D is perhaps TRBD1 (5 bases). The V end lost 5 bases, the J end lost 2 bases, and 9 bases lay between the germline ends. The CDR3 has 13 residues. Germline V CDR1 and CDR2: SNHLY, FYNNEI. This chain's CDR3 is CASSFRDNYGYTF. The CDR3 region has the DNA TGTGCCAGCAGTTTCCGGGACAACTATGGCTACACCTTC.

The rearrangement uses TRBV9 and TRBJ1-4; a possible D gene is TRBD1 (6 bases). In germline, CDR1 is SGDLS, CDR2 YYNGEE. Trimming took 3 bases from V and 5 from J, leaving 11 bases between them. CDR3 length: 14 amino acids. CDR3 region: CASSGDRSNEKLFF. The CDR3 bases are TGTGCCAGCAGCGGAGACAGGAGCAATGAAAAACTGTTTTTT.

Here the CDR3 reads CASSWGGGQPQHF. DNA of the CDR3: TGTGCCAGCAGTTGGGGGGGAGGGCAGCCCCAGCATTTT. This chain joins TRBV12-3 or TRBV12-4 and TRBJ1-5, with TRBD1 as a possible D gene (5 bases). The CDR3 has 13 residues. Trimming took off 4 bases at V and 7 bases at J, with 11 bases between the two ends.

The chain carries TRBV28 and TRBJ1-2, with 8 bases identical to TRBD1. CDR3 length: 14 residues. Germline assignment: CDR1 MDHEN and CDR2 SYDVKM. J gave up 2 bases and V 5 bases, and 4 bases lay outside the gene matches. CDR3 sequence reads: CASSRTGHNYGYTF. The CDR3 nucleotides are TGTGCCAGCAGTCGGACAGGGCACAACTATGGCTACACCTTC.

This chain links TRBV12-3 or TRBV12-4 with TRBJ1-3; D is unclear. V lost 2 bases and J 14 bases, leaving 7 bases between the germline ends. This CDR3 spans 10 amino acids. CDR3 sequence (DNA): TGTGCCAGCAGTTTAAGTTCAGTATATTTT. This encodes CASSLSSVYF.

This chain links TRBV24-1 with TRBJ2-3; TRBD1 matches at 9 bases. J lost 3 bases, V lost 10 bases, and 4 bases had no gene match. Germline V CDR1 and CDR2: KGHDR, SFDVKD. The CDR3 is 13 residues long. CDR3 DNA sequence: TGTGCCACGGGACAGGGCACTACAGATACGCAGTATTTT. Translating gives CATGQGTTDTQYF.

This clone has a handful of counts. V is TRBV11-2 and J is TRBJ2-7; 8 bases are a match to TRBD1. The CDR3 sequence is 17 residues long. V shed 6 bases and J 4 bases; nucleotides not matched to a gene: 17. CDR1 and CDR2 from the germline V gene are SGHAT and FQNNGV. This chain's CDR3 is CASRRLAGGRGLYEQYF. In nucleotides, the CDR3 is TGTGCCAGCAGACGACTTGCGGGCGGCAGGGGGCTTTACGAGCAGTACTTC.